These 24 T cell receptor beta chains were all obtained from the same sample, sequenced in a study of shared clonotypes between healthy human individuals. Method: immunoSEQ multiplex PCR; TCRdb's copy keeps in-frame clones and lacks some. This sample has hundreds of thousands of clones, with approximately 96% found just once. CD8 cells classed as naive were CD45RO-negative and positively selected for CCR7, excluding terminally differentiated effector memory CD45RA+ cells. The sample was naive CD8+ T cells sorted from blood. The source is a woman aged 30 to 39 in good health.

The rearrangement uses TRBV28 and TRBJ2-1; 7 bases align to TRBD1. This CDR3 has 15 amino acids. Looked up from germline, CDR1 is MDHEN and CDR2 is SYDVKM. Unmatched junction bases numbered 6, after V lost 5 bases and J lost 2 bases. CDR3 DNA: TGTGCCAGCAGTCACCGACAGGGACCCTACAATGAGCAGTTCTTC. It encodes CASSHRQGPYNEQFF.

CDR3 residues: CASSLPLDGGLAYNEQFF. CDR3 bases: TGCGCCAGCAGCTTGCCGCTAGACGGCGGCCTGGCCTACAATGAGCAGTTCTTC. The chain has TRBV5-1 and TRBJ2-1; no reliable D call. The CDR3 is 18 amino acids. Trimming removed 1 base at V and 2 bases at J, with 19 bases between. Germline V gives CDR1 SGHRS, CDR2 YFSETQ.

The chain uses TRBV7-9 and TRBJ2-7; D is ambiguous. The CDR3 sequence is 13 residues long. From germline, CDR1 is SEHNR and CDR2 FQNEAQ (reference sequence). The V end lost 6 bases, the J end lost 2 bases, and 11 bases lay between the germline ends. The CDR3 DNA sequence: TGTGCCAGCAGTCCTCAAGGACCCTACGAGCAGTACTTC. Protein: CASSPQGPYEQYF.

The chain couples TRBV7-9 to TRBJ2-1, with D unresolved. Per germline, CDR1 SEHNR and CDR2 FQNEAQ (reference sequence). V gave up 2 bases and J gave up 2 bases, with 13 bases separating them. The CDR3 is made up of 16 amino acids. The CDR3 reads CASSLRGTTAYNEQFF. CDR3 nucleotides: TGTGCCAGCAGCTTAAGAGGCACAACGGCCTACAATGAGCAGTTCTTC.

The gene calls are TRBV14 and TRBJ2-1; 11 bases line up with TRBD2. The CDR3 runs 16 residues. Unmatched junction bases numbered 6, after V lost 1 base and J lost 7 bases. CDR1 is SGHDN, CDR2 FVKESK, per germline. The CDR3 nucleotides read TGTGCCAGCAGCCAAGGAACTAGCGGGAGAATAAATGAGCAGTTCTTC. Amino acid sequence: CASSQGTSGRINEQFF. The whole variable domain, filled in from reference TRBV14 and TRBJ2-1, reads EAGVTQFPSHSVIEKGQTVTLRCDPISGHDNLYWYRRVMGKEIKFLLHFVKESKQDESGMPNNRFLAERTGGTYSTLKVQPAELEDSGVYFCASSQGTSGRINEQFFGPGTRLTVL.

The rearrangement uses TRBV27 and TRBJ2-7; TRBD1 agrees at 10 bases. Germline trimming cut 4 bases from V and 2 bases from J; bases unmatched to any gene: 11. Per germline, CDR1 MNHEY and CDR2 SMNVEV (reference sequence). The CDR3 loop spans 17 amino acids. Here the CDR3 DNA reads TGTGCCAGCAGTTCTGTATCAGGGACAGGGGCGACCTACGAGCAGTACTTC. This sequence encodes CASSSVSGTGATYEQYF.

The chain links TRBV6-1 to TRBJ2-1; 9 nucleotides line up with TRBD1. With 1 base clipped from V and 7 bases from J, the junction kept 8 bases outside the gene matches. Germline lookup yields CDR1 MNHNS and CDR2 SASEGT. The CDR3 covers 16 residues. Written as DNA, the CDR3 is TGTGCCAGCAGTGAAGGGCCGGGACAGGGTATGAATGAGCAGTTCTTC. Encoded protein: CASSEGPGQGMNEQFF.

On this clone: Other DNA sequences in the sample encode the same CDR3. V is TRBV5-4 and J is TRBJ2-7; 8 bases fit TRBD1. CDR1 and CDR2 (germline): SGHNT, YYREEE (reference sequence). J gave up 0 bases and V 2 bases, and 1 base lay outside the gene matches. This CDR3 is built from 14 residues. The chain's CDR3 is CASSFGQGSYEQYF. Written as DNA, the CDR3 is TGTGCCAGCAGCTTTGGACAGGGCTCCTACGAGCAGTACTTC.

This clone was observed a few times. The chain links TRBV2 to TRBJ1-5, with unresolved D. This CDR3 spans 15 amino acids. Deletions cut 3 bases from V and 3 bases from J, with 12 bases between. The germline CDR1 and CDR2 sequences are SNHLY and FYNNEI. The CDR3 nucleotides read TGTGCCAGCAGTGAGTCGACGAGTTACAATCAGCCCCAGCATTTT. Its translation: CASSESTSYNQPQHF. The full variable domain, completed using reference TRBV2 and TRBJ1-5, is EPEVTQTPSHQVTQMGQEVILRCVPISNHLYFYWYRQILGQKVEFLVSFYNNEISEKSEIFDDQFSVERPDGSNFTLKIRSTKLEDSAMYFCASSESTSYNQPQHFGDGTRLSIL.

The chain has TRBV19 and TRBJ2-3, with D maybe TRBD1 (6 bases). The CDR3 has 13 amino acids. Germline-derived CDR1 and CDR2 are LNHDA and SQIVND (reference sequence). The V gene lost 2 bases and the J gene lost 3 bases, with 6 bases spanning the gap. CDR3: CASSITGTDTQYF. The DNA for the CDR3 is TGTGCCAGTAGTATAACAGGGACAGATACGCAGTATTTT.

This sequence joins TRBV28 and TRBJ2-2; D uncertain. The V end lost 4 bases, the J end lost 3 bases, and 6 bases lay between the germline ends. CDR1 and CDR2 (germline): MDHEN, SYDVKM. CDR3 length: 13 residues. The CDR3 DNA reads TGTGCCAGCAGTTCGGAGCACACCGGGGAGCTGTTTTTT. Its protein is CASSSEHTGELFF.

The genes are TRBV6-6 and TRBJ1-5; the D is unclear. The length of the CDR3 is 15 residues. V shed 5 bases and J shed 1 base, with 12 bases lying between them. The V gene's germline CDR1 is MNHNY and CDR2 SVGAGI (reference sequence). The CDR3 nucleotides are TGTGCCAGCAGTCCATTTACCGACAGCAATCAGCCCCAGCATTTT. This encodes CASSPFTDSNQPQHF.

The rearrangement joins TRBV5-6 to TRBJ1-2; 9 positions match TRBD1. Losses at the gene ends were 4 bases for V and 0 bases for J; bases not matched to a gene: 7. Looked up from germline, CDR1 is SGHDT and CDR2 is YYEEEE. This CDR3 region has 16 residues. The CDR3 here is CASSPGTGKANYGYTF. The CDR3 DNA reads TGTGCCAGCAGCCCGGGGACAGGGAAGGCTAACTATGGCTACACCTTC.

The chain couples TRBV19 to TRBJ2-7; 8 bases are a match to TRBD2. CDR1 is LNHDA and CDR2 is SQIVND in the germline V gene (reference sequence). This CDR3 is built from 16 residues. Trimming cost V 1 base and J 2 bases; bases outside gene matches: 7. CDR3 bases: TGTGCCAGTAGTATAGGAGCGGGAGTGATGGCCTACGAGCAGTACTTC. It codes for CASSIGAGVMAYEQYF.

The chain recombines TRBV15 with TRBJ1-4; 11 nucleotides agree with TRBD1. In germline, CDR1 is LNHNV, CDR2 YYDKDF (reference sequence). There are 16 residues in the CDR3. Unmatched junction bases numbered 5, after V lost 5 bases and J lost 3 bases. The CDR3, as DNA: TGTGCCACCAGCGGGGACAGGGGGTTAGCTAATGAAAAACTGTTTTTT. Amino acid sequence: CATSGDRGLANEKLFF.

V usage is TRBV4-1 and J usage is TRBJ2-1; D may be TRBD2 (6 bases). V was cut by 4 bases and J by 6 bases, with 22 bases left in between. The CDR3 extends over 17 amino acids. Germline lookup yields CDR1 MGHRA and CDR2 YSYEKL. The CDR3 DNA is TGCGCCAGCAGCCGGGCCTTCGAGCACCTGGGAGGCAATGAGCAGTTCTTC. It codes for CASSRAFEHLGGNEQFF.

DNA for the CDR3: TGTGCCACCAGCAGAGCGGGTAGCGCAGATACGCAGTATTTT. Its translation: CATSRAGSADTQYF. This chain connects TRBV15 to TRBJ2-3, with D perhaps matching TRBD2 (5 bases). Germline loops: CDR1 LNHNV, CDR2 YYDKDF (reference sequence). V was pared by 1 base and J by 4 bases, with 9 bases between. The length of the CDR3 is 14 residues.

The chain is built from TRBV10-3 and TRBJ2-7; 7 bases agree with TRBD1. The V gene end was trimmed by 3 bases and the J gene end by 3 bases; junction bases not matched to a gene: 8. This CDR3 comprises 15 residues. Germline V gene data show CDR1 as ENHRY and CDR2 as SYGVKD. The CDR3 spells CAISDQWQGVYEQYF. Written as DNA, the CDR3 is TGTGCCATCAGTGATCAATGGCAGGGGGTCTACGAGCAGTACTTC.

The chain combines TRBV5-1 with TRBJ2-7; D is uncertain. V dropped 0 bases and J dropped 6 bases, with 7 bases sitting between them. Germline values: CDR1 SGHRS, CDR2 YFSETQ. The CDR3 runs to 12 residues. This CDR3 is CASSLVTTEQYF. The CDR3 DNA reads as TGCGCCAGCAGCTTGGTCACAACCGAGCAGTACTTC.

V gene TRBV4-2 combines with J gene TRBJ2-1; the match to TRBD2 covers 8 bases. With 1 base clipped from V and 16 bases from J, the junction kept 3 bases outside the gene matches. Germline CDR1 and CDR2: LGHNA and YNFKEQ. The CDR3 runs to 11 residues. CDR3 in amino acids: CASSQGREVFF. As DNA, the CDR3 is TGTGCCAGCAGCCAAGGGCGGGAGGTATTCTTC.

The chain recombines TRBV10-3 with TRBJ2-7, with TRBD1 matching 8 bases. CDR1 is ENHRY, CDR2 SYGVKD, per germline. The trim removed 3 bases at V and 2 bases at J, leaving 18 bases unmatched. The CDR3 consists of 19 residues. DNA for the CDR3: TGTGCCATCAGTGACCCCAATAACCGGGACAGGCGAACCCCCTACGAGCAGTACTTC. The encoded protein is CAISDPNNRDRRTPYEQYF.

The rearrangement joins TRBV11-2 to TRBJ2-1; D is uncertain. The ends were cut back, 4 bases at V and 0 bases at J, with 7 bases in the middle. Germline V gene lookup returns CDR1 SGHAT and CDR2 FQNNGV. The CDR3 is 14 amino acids. CDR3 nucleotide sequence: TGTGCCAGCAGCTCCTCAGTCTCCTACAATGAGCAGTTCTTC. It specifies CASSSSVSYNEQFF. Drawing the rest from reference TRBV11-2 and TRBJ2-1, the complete variable domain is EAGVAQSPRYKIIEKRQSVAFWCNPISGHATLYWYQQILGQGPKLLIQFQNNGVVDDSQLPKDRFSAERLKGVDSTLKIQPAKLEDSAVYLCASSSSVSYNEQFFGPGTRLTVL.

This CDR3 is CASSFDPYEQYF. The CDR3 DNA sequence: TGTGCCAGCAGTTTCGACCCCTACGAGCAGTACTTC. V is TRBV28 and J is TRBJ2-7; D gene unclear. Per germline, CDR1 MDHEN and CDR2 SYDVKM. This CDR3 has 12 amino acids. V was clipped by 3 bases and J by 2 bases, with 5 bases between them.

V and J are TRBV29-1 and TRBJ2-7, with TRBD2 as a possible D gene (5 bases). The V end lost 1 base, the J end lost 4 bases, and 17 bases lay between the germline ends. The CDR3 consists of 15 residues. Germline loops: CDR1 SQVTM, CDR2 ANQGSEA. The CDR3: CSVEVRFRDRYEQYF. CDR3 sequence (DNA): TGCAGCGTTGAAGTTAGGTTCCGGGATAGGTACGAGCAGTACTTC.